This passage covers 2 T cell receptor beta chains from one sample sequenced in a study of control samples from healthy donors and cancer patients. Profiled with immunoSEQ multiplex PCR; TCRdb holds only in-frame clones, not every one. The data contain roughly 130,000 clones, about nine tenths of them seen just once; the ten biggest clones take up around 2.5%. The sequencing input was blood. The receptors stem from a man in his late teens or twenties in good health.

CDR3 region: CASSDQPSGGGYNEQFF. CDR3 coding DNA: TGTGCCAGCAGTGACCAGCCTAGCGGGGGGGGATACAATGAGCAGTTCTTC. The rearrangement links TRBV6-4 to TRBJ2-1; 12 nucleotides line up with TRBD2. Germline V gene sequence: CDR1 MRHNA, CDR2 SNTAGT. The V segment lost 2 bases and the J segment 4 bases; nucleotides outside the gene matches: 6. This CDR3 has 17 amino acids.

This clone was observed a few times. The chain couples TRBV14 to TRBJ2-7; TRBD1 aligns across 8 bases. This CDR3 is 13 amino acids long. Germline values: CDR1 SGHDN, CDR2 FVKESK. J lost 2 bases, V lost 6 bases, and 3 bases had no gene match. The CDR3 DNA follows: TGTGCCAGCAGAGGACAGGGAACCTACGAGCAGTACTTC. Translated, it gives CASRGQGTYEQYF.